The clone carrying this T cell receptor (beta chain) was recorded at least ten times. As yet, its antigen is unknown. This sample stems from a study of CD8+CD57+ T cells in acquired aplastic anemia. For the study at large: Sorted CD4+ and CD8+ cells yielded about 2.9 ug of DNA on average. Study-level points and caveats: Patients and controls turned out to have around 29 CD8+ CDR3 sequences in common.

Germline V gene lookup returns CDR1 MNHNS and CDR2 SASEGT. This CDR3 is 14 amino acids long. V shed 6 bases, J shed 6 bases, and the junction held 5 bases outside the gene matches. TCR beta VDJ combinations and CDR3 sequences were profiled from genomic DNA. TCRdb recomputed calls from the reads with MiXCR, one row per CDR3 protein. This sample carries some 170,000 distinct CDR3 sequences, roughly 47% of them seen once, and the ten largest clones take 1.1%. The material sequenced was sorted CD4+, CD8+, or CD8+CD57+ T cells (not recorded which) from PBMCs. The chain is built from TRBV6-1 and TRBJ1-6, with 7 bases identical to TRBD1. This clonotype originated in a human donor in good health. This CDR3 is CASRDRAANSPLHF. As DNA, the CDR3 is TGTGCCAGCAGAGACAGGGCTGCTAATTCACCCCTCCACTTT.